This TCR beta chain is from a study of cytomegalovirus exposure and HLA in healthy donors. Findings of the study overall: Analysis was carried out at a later point, and it linked a missense DCLRE1C variant to TCR beta V- and J-gene trimming. Later analysis identified several of the most significant clusters that appeared linked to common viral pathogens. A later look showed TCR association rates differing by HLA locus, highest for DRB1 and lowest for HLA-C.

In the PCR, 60 Vbeta and 13 Jbeta primers were used. Only in-frame clones appear in the TCRdb table, and some are missing; sequencing was by immunoSEQ multiplex PCR. The sample has tens of thousands of clones, around 80% seen once. CDR1 MDHEN and CDR2 SYDVKM come from the germline V gene. Trimming removed 4 bases from V and 8 bases from J; junction bases left unmatched: 12. The CDR3 is made up of 17 amino acids. For this clone: As yet, its antigen is unknown.

The J gene is TRBJ2-1, the V gene TRBV28; 12 bases are shared with TRBD2. Sequencing was performed on PBMCs. This clonotype was obtained from a male donor in good health and CMV-seropositive. The CDR3 region has the DNA TGTGCCAGCAGTTCCCCATCCCTAGCGGGAGGGGGCGATGAGCAGTTCTTC. Translation: CASSSPSLAGGGDEQFF.